This is a list of T cell receptor beta chains from one sample in a study of blood T cell repertoires in COVID-19. Data came from immunoSEQ multiplex PCR; TCRdb stores just in-frame clones and leaves some out. The sample records over 250,000 clones, more than 75% being singletons. The sequencing sample was made of peripheral blood. These TCRs come from a woman aged 35 to 49 who had recovered from COVID-19. Each CDR3 is given with its conserved first and last residue. Size values are once, few and many counts, or a class for expanded clones, and some rows have none.

v_gene	abundance	j_gene	CDR3aa
TRBV18	few	TRBJ1-1	CASSRDRGWAEAFF
TRBV2	-	TRBJ2-7	CASRAAYEQYF
TRBV18	-	TRBJ2-1	CASSPYTGWNEQFF
TRBV5-4	-	TRBJ2-6	CASSPDAGTGANVLTF
TRBV11-3	-	TRBJ2-1	CASSMGQGSYNEQFF
TRBV7-2	-	TRBJ1-1	CASSFRRGMNTEAFF
TRBV11-3	-	TRBJ1-1	CASSLGQGTEAFF
TRBV11-2	-	TRBJ1-4	CASNSEGGTNEKLFF
TRBV6-2/TRBV6-3	-	TRBJ1-1	CASSYWDSTEAFF
TRBV18	-	TRBJ2-6	CASSPMDSSGANVLTF
TRBV18	-	TRBJ2-1	CASSPQESSYNEQFF
TRBV18	-	TRBJ2-7	CASSPHSGEEQYF
TRBV12-3/TRBV12-4	-	TRBJ2-2	CASSRDSGELFF
TRBV18	-	TRBJ1-5	CASSRTGGAPYGNQPQHF
TRBV11-2	-	TRBJ1-4	CASSLIGGGPNEKLFF
TRBV4-1	-	TRBJ1-3	CASSQDGGSLTRNTIYF
TRBV11-3	-	TRBJ2-1	CASSVRLAGGLSEQFF
TRBV30	-	TRBJ1-2	CAWTFADRFNYGYTF
TRBV18	-	TRBJ2-7	CASSPERESSYEQYF
TRBV5-5	once	TRBJ2-1	CASSPNNEQFF
TRBV2	few	TRBJ1-5	CASSPDGGNQPQHF
TRBV18	-	TRBJ2-7	CASSPRSLAGGTYEQYF
TRBV5-1	-	TRBJ2-3	CASSLLPTDTQYF
TRBV6-5	many	TRBJ1-3	CASSFRGTRNTIYF
TRBV3-1/TRBV3-2	-	TRBJ2-1	CASSQTGGRGGHYNEQFF
TRBV30	-	TRBJ1-1	CAWSVKGVGKRRETFF
TRBV29-1	-	TRBJ2-7	CSVHVQGAPTYEQYF
TRBV3-1/TRBV3-2	few	TRBJ2-7	CASSLDTSYEQYF
TRBV18	-	TRBJ1-1	CASSPWQGSTEAFF
TRBV9	once	TRBJ2-5	CASSAGGAGYQETQYF
TRBV4-1	-	TRBJ2-7	CASSQEAKAGGPYEQYF
TRBV27	-	TRBJ2-7	CASTAYEQYF
TRBV3-1/TRBV3-2	once	TRBJ2-5	CASSQAGTSGGQETQYF
TRBV6-2/TRBV6-3	-	TRBJ1-2	CASSEAWAYHGYTF
TRBV11-2	-	TRBJ2-5	CASSLVQGLETQYF
TRBV7-6	-	TRBJ2-5	CASSSRPPPGETQYF
TRBV30	-	TRBJ2-5	CAWSPTGTSRETQYF
TRBV12-5	-	TRBJ1-1	CASGPGTAYTEAFF
TRBV19	once	TRBJ1-1	CASSINMGGNTEAFF
TRBV18	few	TRBJ2-2	CASSPPGLMTNTGELFF
TRBV19	-	TRBJ1-4	CASSILWSTGGRANEKLFF
TRBV7-2	-	TRBJ1-5	CASGGGAASNQPQHF
TRBV25-1	-	TRBJ1-1	CASSDLTGAAFF
TRBV9	-	TRBJ2-2	CASSVDDSPGELFF
TRBV2	-	TRBJ1-6	CASRTGTGSSPLHF
TRBV5-1	-	TRBJ2-5	CASSTVPGQGEETQYF